This T cell receptor (beta chain) was captured in a study of beta chain features in type 1 diabetes. Expressed TCRB transcripts were sequenced after all isolated RNA was converted to cDNA. Repertoires were generated with immunoSEQ multiplex PCR, while TCRdb's copy carries only in-frame clones and drops some. This sample has some 360,000 clones, with 20% found just once. In germline, CDR1 is SNHLY, CDR2 FYNNEI. V dropped 6 bases and J dropped 8; count of bases not matched to a gene: 2. This CDR3 contains 12 residues. Comment on this clone: Its cognate antigen is unknown.

Study observations and caveats: Moderate but significant shortening of TCRB CDR3s was recorded in all four CD4+ subsets from Type 1 diabetes patients. TCRB repertoires of naive, central memory and Treg cells appeared more similar among patients than among healthy donors.

The J gene is TRBJ1-2, the V gene TRBV2; 11 bases are shared with TRBD1. Sequencing used naive CD4+ T cells from blood. The source is a young woman in good health. Here the CDR3 reads CASRRTGGGYTF. DNA of the CDR3: TGTGCCAGCAGACGGACAGGGGGCGGCTACACCTTC.